The 26 T cell receptor beta chains below all came from one sample that was sequenced in a study of blood T cell repertoires in COVID-19. Only in-frame clones appear in the TCRdb table, and some are missing; sequencing was by immunoSEQ multiplex PCR. The sample has around 200,000 clones; more than 80% are singletons. Sequencing was done on a sample of PBMCs or T cells enriched from blood (not recorded which). Source of these receptors: a man aged 30-40 years who had recovered from COVID-19.

The chain has TRBV11-2 and TRBJ2-3, with 9 bases matching TRBD2. The germline gives CDR1 SGHAT, CDR2 FQNNGV. This CDR3 has 17 residues. Germline trimming cut 5 bases from V and 4 bases from J; bases unmatched to any gene: 13. CDR3 nucleotide sequence: TGTGCCAGCAGCCTACAGGGTTCTAGCGGGAAGGCAGATACGCAGTATTTT. It translates to CASSLQGSSGKADTQYF.

V is TRBV4-1 and J is TRBJ2-7, with 10 positions matching TRBD2. The CDR3 consists of 14 residues. V dropped 2 bases and J dropped 2; count of bases not matched to a gene: 0. CDR1 MGHRA and CDR2 YSYEKL come from the germline V gene. The CDR3: CASSQLAGAYEQYF. For the CDR3, the DNA is TGCGCCAGCAGCCAACTAGCGGGGGCCTACGAGCAGTACTTC.

The table lists this clone with a few counts. V usage is TRBV18 and J usage is TRBJ1-2; D not resolved. The CDR3 has 12 amino acids. Germline V gene data show CDR1 as KGHSH and CDR2 as LQKENI. Trimming removed 7 bases at V and 8 bases at J, with 14 bases between. The CDR3 DNA sequence: TGTGCCAGCTGGAGGAGAGGAGGCGGCTACACCTTC. It encodes CASWRRGGGYTF.

The chain uses TRBV6-5 and TRBJ2-3, with D maybe TRBD1 (6 bases). The CDR3 is 14 amino acids. The germline CDR1 and CDR2 sequences are MNHEY and SVGAGI. The ends were cut back, 6 bases at V and 2 bases at J, with 12 bases in the middle. CDR3 protein: CASRIGQSTDTQYF. The CDR3 coding sequence is TGTGCCAGCAGGATAGGACAGTCCACAGATACGCAGTATTTT.

This sequence joins TRBV6-1 and TRBJ1-2; no definite D call. The germline V gene encodes CDR1 MNHNS and CDR2 SASEGT. The CDR3 length is 11 residues. V was cut by 2 bases and J by 9 bases, with 7 bases left in between. CDR3 in amino acids: CASSEYPSYTF. The CDR3 DNA reads TGTGCCAGCAGTGAATATCCTAGCTACACCTTC.

This chain uses TRBV29-1 with TRBJ2-5; 9 nucleotides match TRBD1. V shed 6 bases and J 7 bases; nucleotides not matched to a gene: 15. The CDR3 loop spans 15 amino acids. Germline assignment: CDR1 SQVTM and CDR2 ANQGSEA. The CDR3 nucleotides read TGCAGCGTCGTGATACGGGACAGGGTAGTTTTGACCCAGTACTTC. Protein product: CSVVIRDRVVLTQYF.

The gene calls are TRBV6-5 and TRBJ1-1, with D possibly TRBD1 on 6 matching bases. Trimming left V 6 bases short and J 0 bases short, with 8 bases between. The CDR3 totals 13 residues. Looked up from germline, CDR1 is MNHEY and CDR2 is SVGAGI. CDR3 residues: CASRDSLNTEAFF. In DNA form, the CDR3 reads TGTGCCAGCAGGGACAGTTTGAACACTGAAGCTTTCTTT.

This chain joins TRBV7-9 and TRBJ2-1; 7 bases are a match to TRBD2. Trimming at V came to 5 bases and at J to 0 bases, leaving 7 bases not matched to a gene. This CDR3 region has 16 residues. From germline, CDR1 is SEHNR and CDR2 FQNEAQ (reference sequence). This chain's CDR3 is CASSPREGLSYNEQFF. The CDR3 DNA is TGTGCCAGCAGCCCCAGGGAGGGACTCTCCTACAATGAGCAGTTCTTC.

J is TRBJ2-2 and V is TRBV4-1; the D gene is possibly TRBD1 (5 bases). The germline V gene has CDR1 MGHRA and CDR2 YSYEKL. Trimming took 1 base from V and 5 from J, leaving 14 bases between them. The CDR3 contains 16 residues. CDR3 DNA: TGCGCCAGCAGCCAAGTCAATATAGGGGTTACCGGGGAGCTGTTTTTT. As protein: CASSQVNIGVTGELFF.

The CDR3 DNA follows: TGCGCCAGCAGCCAATCGACGGGGGTCAGATTTGAAAAACTGTTTTTT. Its protein is CASSQSTGVRFEKLFF. The chain combines TRBV4-1 with TRBJ1-4, with a weak D call TRBD1 (5 bases). CDR1 and CDR2 from the germline V gene are MGHRA and YSYEKL. The CDR3 totals 16 residues. Trimming shortened V by 2 bases and J by 7 bases, and 17 bases separated the two germline ends.

The chain employs TRBV10-2 and TRBJ2-2; tentative D call: TRBD1 (6 bases). The V and J ends lost 3 bases and 7 bases respectively, with 12 bases between them. Germline values: CDR1 WSHSY, CDR2 SAAADI. The CDR3 runs to 14 residues. The CDR3 spells CASSDQGWVGELFF. The CDR3 bases are TGCGCCAGCAGTGACCAGGGGTGGGTCGGGGAGCTGTTTTTT.

J is TRBJ2-7 and V is TRBV28; 10 bases match TRBD2. V shed 6 bases, J shed 4 bases, and the junction held 9 bases outside the gene matches. Germline loops: CDR1 MDHEN, CDR2 SYDVKM. The CDR3 has 15 residues. For the CDR3, the DNA is TGTGCCAGCAGCTCGTTAGCGGGAGGAGCTTACGAGCAGTACTTC. Protein product: CASSSLAGGAYEQYF.

The chain is built from TRBV19 and TRBJ1-1, with TRBD1 identical over 11 bases. V was pared by 7 bases and J by 6 bases, with 10 bases of the junction left unmatched. The germline CDR1 and CDR2 sequences are LNHDA and SQIVND (reference sequence). This CDR3 has 15 residues. The DNA of the CDR3 is TGTGCCAGTATAATCCGGACAGGGGGCGATGCTGAAGCTTTCTTT. Translation: CASIIRTGGDAEAFF.

V gene TRBV11-2 combines with J gene TRBJ2-7, with D possibly TRBD1 on 6 matching bases. Germline CDR1 is SGHAT and CDR2 is FQNNGV. Trimming removed 1 base at V and 4 bases at J, with 11 bases between. This CDR3 spans 14 amino acids. CDR3 sequence: CASSLGGQTYEQYF. Written as DNA, the CDR3 is TGTGCCAGCAGCTTAGGCGGACAGACTTACGAGCAGTACTTC.

This chain uses TRBV2 with TRBJ1-1, with D hard to call. CDR1 is SNHLY and CDR2 is FYNNEI in the germline V gene. V lost 2 bases, J lost 1 base, and 14 bases lay in between. The CDR3 loop spans 16 amino acids. The CDR3: CASSEIKSLKNTEAFF. The CDR3 region has the DNA TGTGCCAGCAGTGAAATTAAGTCGCTAAAGAACACTGAAGCTTTCTTT.

CDR3 in amino acids: CASSRDTGIQYF. The CDR3 DNA follows: TGTGCCAGCAGCAGGGACACAGGGATCCAGTACTTC. The chain joins TRBV11-2 to TRBJ2-5; a possible D gene is TRBD1 (6 bases). CDR3 length equals 12 residues. Trimming took 5 bases from V and 10 from J, leaving 14 bases between them. Germline CDR1 reads SGHAT; CDR2 reads FQNNGV.

V usage is TRBV27 and J usage is TRBJ2-1, with 13 bases fitting TRBD2. V was clipped by 5 bases and J by 5 bases; unmatched bases: 3. Germline assignment: CDR1 MNHEY and CDR2 SMNVEV (reference sequence). The CDR3 sequence is 15 residues long. The CDR3 DNA is TGTGCCAGCAGTCGGGGGACTAGCGGGGACAATGAGCAGTTCTTC. It encodes CASSRGTSGDNEQFF.

The V call is TRBV7-9, the J call TRBJ2-1, with 8 bases matching TRBD1. Trimming cost V 1 base and J 7 bases; bases outside gene matches: 6. The V gene's germline CDR1 is SEHNR and CDR2 FQNEAQ (reference sequence). There are 15 residues in the CDR3. CDR3 residues: CASSLGQGSRNEQFF. The CDR3 DNA sequence: TGTGCCAGCAGCTTAGGACAGGGGTCTCGGAATGAGCAGTTCTTC. The whole variable domain, filled in from reference TRBV7-9 and TRBJ2-1, reads DTGVSQNPRHKITKRGQNVTFRCDPISEHNRLYWYRQTLGQGPEFLTYFQNEAQLEKSRLLSDRFSAERPKGSFSTLEIQRTEQGDSAMYLCASSLGQGSRNEQFFGPGTRLTVL.

The rearrangement joins TRBV29-1 to TRBJ1-2; D gene unclear. Germline CDR1 reads SQVTM; CDR2 reads ANQGSEA. This CDR3 spans 14 amino acids. V was clipped by 5 bases and J by 1 base, with 14 bases between them. The CDR3 DNA sequence: TGCAGCGTTTTCGTTTCAGGCTATAACTATGGCTACACCTTC. It codes for CSVFVSGYNYGYTF.

This clone was counted only a few times. V and J are TRBV10-3 and TRBJ1-5; no firm D call. CDR3 length: 12 amino acids. The V end lost 9 bases, the J end lost 0 bases, and 6 bases lay between the germline ends. Germline values: CDR1 ENHRY, CDR2 SYGVKD. CDR3 DNA: TGTGCCATAACAGATAGCAATCAGCCCCAGCATTTT. It translates to CAITDSNQPQHF.

The rearrangement uses TRBV4-1 and TRBJ2-3, with 8 bases matching TRBD1. V was pared by 0 bases and J by 4 bases, with 12 bases of the junction left unmatched. This CDR3 has 18 residues. In germline, CDR1 is MGHRA, CDR2 YSYEKL. The CDR3 reads CASSQESINRGLPDTQYF. Written as DNA, the CDR3 is TGCGCCAGCAGCCAAGAAAGCATCAACAGGGGGTTGCCAGATACGCAGTATTTT.

The table lists this clone with a few counts. The rearrangement links TRBV11-2 to TRBJ2-5, with D unresolved. Germline V gives CDR1 SGHAT, CDR2 FQNNGV. V was pared by 0 bases and J by 3 bases, with 8 bases between. The CDR3 contains 14 residues. The CDR3 is CASSLDLQKETQYF. The CDR3 DNA sequence: TGTGCCAGCAGCTTAGATCTGCAGAAAGAGACCCAGTACTTC.

This clone occurred once. The chain recombines TRBV4-1 with TRBJ1-2, with 7 bases fitting TRBD1. CDR3 length: 15 amino acids. CDR1 MGHRA and CDR2 YSYEKL come from the germline V gene. V lost 1 base, J lost 2 bases, and 4 bases stayed unmatched. The CDR3, as DNA: TGCGCCAGCAGCCAAGGGACAGGACCAAACTATGGCTACACCTTC. It yields the protein CASSQGTGPNYGYTF.

As for this clone: This same CDR3 is encoded by further DNA sequences in the sample. The rearrangement uses TRBV15 and TRBJ1-1; 8 bases are shared with TRBD1. CDR1 is LNHNV, CDR2 YYDKDF, per germline (reference sequence). The CDR3 totals 15 residues. V shed 1 base and J 2 bases; nucleotides not matched to a gene: 3. CDR3: CATSRAAGGNTEAFF. The CDR3, as DNA: TGTGCCACCAGCAGAGCGGCAGGGGGCAACACTGAAGCTTTCTTT.

V gene TRBV6-9 combines with J gene TRBJ2-7; 8 bases fit TRBD1. Germline assignment: CDR1 MNHGY and CDR2 SVAAGI. Trimming at V came to 9 bases and at J to 1 base, leaving 5 bases not matched to a gene. The CDR3 loop spans 13 amino acids. The CDR3, as DNA: TGTGCCAGACCGGACAGGGAGTCCTACGAGCAGTACTTC. Its translation is CARPDRESYEQYF.

The chain has TRBV24-1 and TRBJ2-5; 8 nucleotides line up with TRBD1. Germline trimming cut 3 bases from V and 5 bases from J; bases unmatched to any gene: 10. The CDR3 sequence is 16 residues long. CDR1 and CDR2 from the germline V gene are KGHDR and SFDVKD. The DNA of the CDR3 is TGTGCCACCAGTGATCCGGGCAGGGGGCTCGCGGAGACCCAGTACTTC. Its protein product is CATSDPGRGLAETQYF.